The 29 T cell receptor beta chains given below trace back to one sample, sequenced in a study of T-cell reconstitution after alpha-beta-depleted transplantation in children (dated by TCRdb to between 2015 and 2016). The library was obtained by PCR. Sequencing took place on an Illumina HiSeq 2500. To normalize quantification of the TCRbeta repertoire, the TCR libraries were built with molecular barcoding that relied on unique molecular identifiers. TCRdb itself trimmed the public reads at Q25 with fastp, ran MiXCR and retained productive beta chains. Every entry covers one CDR3 protein and lists the most common genes and DNA from its rows. The table for this sample lists under 300,000 distinct CDR3 sequences; around a tenth of them were counted only once. The ten largest clones capture less than 25% of the sample. This specimen's treatment or condition label, per the study, means: allogeneic hematopoietic cell transplantation with graft depleted of TCRalphabeta T cells and CD19 B cells.

Sequencing used peripheral blood, obtained 180 days after TCRalphabeta/CD19-depleted stem cell transplant. All receptors come from a male patient aged 2 to 10 who had a stem cell transplant for chronic granulomatous disease, so the T cells may come from the graft donor.

This clonotype was seen many times. J is TRBJ1-1 and V is TRBV20-1; 7 bases agree with TRBD1. The trim removed 2 bases at V and 4 bases at J, leaving 10 bases unmatched. Germline values: CDR1 DFQATT, CDR2 SNEGSKA (reference sequence). The CDR3 runs 15 residues. CDR3 DNA: TGCAGTGCTAGACCACTACGACAGGGAGGCACTGAAGCTTTCTTT. Translation: CSARPLRQGGTEAFF.

The table lists this clonotype with many counts. The genes are TRBV12-3 or TRBV12-4 and TRBJ1-1; D is unresolved. The CDR3 runs to 15 residues. V was cut by 5 bases and J by 5 bases, with 18 bases left in between. CDR3 bases: TGTGCCAGCAGTGCCGCGGGGTTGCGGGAGACTGAAGCTTTCTTT. Translating gives CASSAAGLRETEAFF.

This clonotype was counted many times. The V call is TRBV29-1, the J call TRBJ2-1; 8 bases align to TRBD1. Germline V lookup: CDR1 SQVTM, CDR2 ANQGSEA. CDR3 length: 12 residues. V shed 5 bases, J shed 7 bases, and the junction held 4 bases outside the gene matches. CDR3 sequence: CSVHTGGNEQFF. The CDR3 nucleotides are TGCAGCGTTCATACAGGGGGTAATGAGCAGTTCTTC.

This clonotype occurred many times. This rearrangement joins TRBV20-1 to TRBJ2-1; the match to TRBD2 covers 10 bases. V gave up 0 bases and J gave up 3 bases; unmatched junction bases: 5. Germline V gives CDR1 DFQATT, CDR2 SNEGSKA (reference sequence). The CDR3 covers 16 residues. The CDR3: CSARDPAGGSYNEQFF. CDR3 nucleotide sequence: TGCAGTGCTAGAGACCCAGCGGGAGGGAGCTACAATGAGCAGTTCTTC.

This clonotype was picked up many times. The chain joins TRBV12-3 or TRBV12-4 to TRBJ2-3; no definite D call. Trimming shortened V by 3 bases and J by 7 bases, and 11 bases separated the two germline ends. The CDR3 extends over 13 amino acids. The DNA of the CDR3 is TGTGCCAGCAGTTTCAGTGGGTTTCATACGCAGTATTTT. It is translated as CASSFSGFHTQYF.

This clonotype was recorded many times. The chain couples TRBV15 to TRBJ2-3, with D hard to call. Trimming took 3 bases from V and 5 from J, leaving 18 bases between them. Germline CDR1 is LNHNV and CDR2 is YYDKDF (reference sequence). The CDR3 is made up of 16 amino acids. The CDR3 spells CATSSVSLETIDTQYF. The DNA of the CDR3 is TGTGCCACCAGCAGCGTCTCGCTAGAGACGATAGATACGCAGTATTTT.

This clonotype was counted many times. The V gene is TRBV30, the J gene TRBJ2-1; D is possibly TRBD1 (5 bases). The CDR3 covers 12 residues. CDR1 GTSNPN and CDR2 SVGIG come from the germline V gene (reference sequence). V was cut by 3 bases and J by 7 bases, with 10 bases left in between. CDR3 in DNA: TGTGCCTGGAGGCAGGGCAGTAATGAGCAGTTCTTC. Translating it yields CAWRQGSNEQFF.

This clonotype was seen at least ten times. This sequence joins TRBV27 and TRBJ1-2; possibly TRBD1 for D (6 bases). Germline CDR1 is MNHEY and CDR2 is SMNVEV (reference sequence). Trimming shortened V by 5 bases and J by 5 bases, and 24 bases separated the two germline ends. This CDR3 is built from 17 residues. The CDR3 sequence is CASSMRTSGAYGYGYTF. The CDR3 DNA follows: TGTGCCAGCAGTATGAGAACGTCGGGGGCCTATGGGTATGGCTACACCTTC.

This clonotype was seen a single time. The rearrangement links TRBV23-1 to TRBJ2-7; 8 positions match TRBD1. TRBV23-1 is filed as an ORF, its function uncertain. The CDR3 is 18 residues long. The V segment lost 4 bases and the J segment 0 bases; nucleotides outside the gene matches: 14. The CDR3 region is CASSRPGQVLFFSYEQYF. The CDR3 region has the DNA TGCGCCAGCAGTCGTCCGGGACAGGTCCTCTTTTTCTCCTACGAGCAGTACTTC.

The chain uses TRBV12-3 or TRBV12-4 and TRBJ2-1; perhaps TRBD1 as D (5 bases). With 6 bases removed from V and 0 bases from J, the gap between germline ends came to 9 bases. The CDR3 is made up of 14 amino acids. CDR3 residues: CASRQTASYNEQFF. The CDR3 DNA is TGTGCCAGCAGACAGACAGCCTCCTACAATGAGCAGTTCTTC.

V usage is TRBV12-3 or TRBV12-4 and J usage is TRBJ2-3; 8 nucleotides agree with TRBD1. V trimming: 3 bases; J trimming: 4 bases; junction bases outside the gene matches: 6. The CDR3 contains 15 residues. CDR3 in amino acids: CASSLVGQASDTQYF. CDR3 sequence (DNA): TGTGCCAGCAGTTTGGTGGGACAGGCCTCAGATACGCAGTATTTT.

Regarding this clonotype: A much larger clonotype is one base distant, so this may be a read error. The rearrangement links TRBV4-2 to TRBJ1-1; D gene ambiguous. Germline CDR1 LGHNA, CDR2 YNFKEQ. The CDR3 covers 15 residues. Trimming pared 0 bases from V and 0 bases from J, leaving 8 bases between. In DNA form, the CDR3 reads TGTGCCAGCAGCCAAGAAACAGATATGAACACTGAAGCTTTCTTT. Translated: CASSQETDMNTEAFF.

Many counts were recorded for this clonotype. V gene TRBV20-1 combines with J gene TRBJ2-7; possibly TRBD1 or TRBD2 for D (5 bases each). The CDR3 spans 12 residues. The V gene's germline CDR1 is DFQATT and CDR2 SNEGSKA (reference sequence). V was trimmed by 4 bases and J by 5 bases, leaving 12 bases between them. DNA of the CDR3: TGCAGTGCTACAGAAGGGGACGACGAGCAGTACTTC. Its translation: CSATEGDDEQYF.

The CDR3 region has the DNA TGTGCCAGCAGCCACACGCGGCGGAACACACTGTCTGATGAGCAGTTCTTC. As protein: CASSHTRRNTLSDEQFF. This rearrangement joins TRBV21-1 to TRBJ2-1; the listed D gene, TRBD1, was not tested against the DNA. TRBV21-1 has pseudogene status. The CDR3 spans 17 residues.

There are a few counts of this clonotype. The chain joins TRBV11-2 to TRBJ2-1; 9 bases are a match to TRBD2. The V segment lost 2 bases and the J segment 8 bases; nucleotides outside the gene matches: 16. The CDR3 is 18 amino acids. CDR1 and CDR2 (germline): SGHAT, FQNNGV. The CDR3, as DNA: TGTGCCAGCAGCTTAAATATTATCCGGGCGGGGGGGCCTTATGAGCAGTTCTTC. It translates to CASSLNIIRAGGPYEQFF.

This clonotype was detected ten times or more. CDR3 in amino acids: CASSAQGSNYGYTF. The CDR3 DNA reads TGTGCCAGCAGTGCTCAAGGATCTAACTATGGCTACACCTTC. J is TRBJ1-2 and V is TRBV2; unclear D gene. The V end lost 4 bases, the J end lost 0 bases, and 9 bases lay between the germline ends. This CDR3 has 14 amino acids. Germline values: CDR1 SNHLY, CDR2 FYNNEI. The whole variable domain, remainder taken from reference TRBV2 and TRBJ1-2, is EPEVTQTPSHQVTQMGQEVILRCVPISNHLYFYWYRQILGQKVEFLVSFYNNEISEKSEIFDDQFSVERPDGSNFTLKIRSTKLEDSAMYFCASSAQGSNYGYTFGSGTRLTVV.

This clonotype was detected many times. The rearrangement links TRBV5-1 to TRBJ2-1, with 8 nucleotides matching TRBD2. Trimming cost V 7 bases and J 4 bases; bases outside gene matches: 13. The CDR3 runs to 16 residues. Germline V gene sequence: CDR1 SGHRS, CDR2 YFSETQ. CDR3 loop: CASLGYGAGEYNEQFF. CDR3 DNA sequence: TGCGCCAGCCTAGGCTACGGAGCGGGAGAATACAATGAGCAGTTCTTC.

This clonotype was seen at least ten times. The V call is TRBV5-1, the J call TRBJ1-3; tentative D call: TRBD1 (5 bases). Germline values: CDR1 SGHRS, CDR2 YFSETQ. The V and J ends lost 3 bases and 2 bases respectively, with 12 bases between them. The CDR3 has 15 amino acids. CDR3 DNA: TGCGCCAGCAGCTCCGCAGGGAATCCTGGAAACACCATATATTTT. Its protein product is CASSSAGNPGNTIYF.

This clonotype was seen ten or more times. The chain uses TRBV9 and TRBJ1-4; D perhaps matches TRBD1 (5 bases). The CDR3 runs 15 residues. The germline CDR1 and CDR2 sequences are SGDLS and YYNGEE. V lost 0 bases and J lost 5, with 11 bases in between. CDR3 residues: CASSVGGYRNEKLFF. The CDR3 bases are TGTGCCAGCAGCGTAGGGGGGTATAGGAATGAAAAACTGTTTTTT.

The table lists this clonotype with a count of one. V usage is TRBV6-1 and J usage is TRBJ2-2, with 9 nucleotides matching TRBD1. Germline V lookup: CDR1 MNHNS, CDR2 SASEGT. V shed 6 bases, J shed 4 bases, and the junction held 3 bases outside the gene matches. The CDR3 extends over 14 amino acids. CDR3: CASRLTGGTGELFF. As DNA, the CDR3 is TGTGCCAGCAGGCTGACAGGGGGCACCGGGGAGCTGTTTTTT.

This clonotype was seen ten or more times. The DNA for the CDR3 is TGTGCCAGTCTAGACCCGGGACAGGGTGAATATGAGCAGTTCTTC. Translating gives CASLDPGQGEYEQFF. The chain employs TRBV12-3 or TRBV12-4 and TRBJ2-1; 9 nucleotides align to TRBD1. The CDR3 has 15 residues. The trim removed 9 bases at V and 8 bases at J, leaving 14 bases unmatched.

The chain is built from TRBV6-1 and TRBJ1-2; no definite D call. Germline V CDR1 and CDR2: MNHNS, SASEGT. The CDR3 is 15 amino acids. V lost 7 bases, J lost 2 bases, and 17 bases lay in between. CDR3: CASTTGNSPNYGYTF. The CDR3 region has the DNA TGTGCCAGCACCACCGGGAACAGCCCAAACTATGGCTACACCTTC.

This clonotype came up many times. The V gene is TRBV20-1, the J gene TRBJ2-5; D is possibly TRBD2 (5 bases). V was cut by 0 bases and J by 3 bases, with 8 bases left in between. The CDR3 has 13 amino acids. Germline CDR1 is DFQATT and CDR2 is SNEGSKA (reference sequence). CDR3 amino acids: CSARDVREETQYF. CDR3 bases: TGCAGTGCTAGAGATGTGAGGGAAGAGACCCAGTACTTC.

This clonotype has a count of ten or more. CDR3 region: CATSAQGPGNTIYF. As DNA, the CDR3 is TGTGCCACCAGCGCCCAGGGACCTGGAAACACCATATATTTT. The chain employs TRBV15 and TRBJ1-3; D possibly corresponds to TRBD1 (5 bases). The germline V gene encodes CDR1 LNHNV and CDR2 YYDKDF (reference sequence). Between the trimmed V and J ends, which lost 5 bases and 2 bases, there was a span of 10 bases. The CDR3 totals 14 residues.

Ten or more counts support this clonotype. The chain carries TRBV29-1 and TRBJ2-2; 8 bases are shared with TRBD1. Germline CDR1 reads SQVTM; CDR2 reads ANQGSEA. The V segment lost 4 bases and the J segment 2 bases; nucleotides outside the gene matches: 9. The CDR3 runs 16 residues. The CDR3 DNA reads TGCAGCGTTGTACATCAGACAGGGGAAAACACCGGGGAGCTGTTTTTT. Translating it yields CSVVHQTGENTGELFF.

This clonotype showed up just a few times. The V call is TRBV30, the J call TRBJ1-3, with a tentative D call TRBD1 (5 bases). The CDR3 extends over 14 amino acids. V was trimmed by 5 bases and J by 1 base, leaving 12 bases between them. In germline, CDR1 is GTSNPN, CDR2 SVGIG (reference sequence). For the CDR3, the DNA is TGTGCCTGGGGTAAACAGGTATCTGGAAACACCATATATTTT. This codes for CAWGKQVSGNTIYF.

As for this clonotype: Given a much more abundant clone one base away, this may be a read error. This sequence joins TRBV28 and TRBJ2-1; TRBD1 aligns across 8 bases. The CDR3 spans 16 residues. Germline loops: CDR1 MDHEN, CDR2 SYDVKM. The CDR3 nucleotides read TGTGCCAGCAGTTCTGGACAGGGTGGAAATCTCAATGGGCAGTTCTTC. Encoded protein: CASSSGQGGNLNGQFF.

With respect to this clonotype: A much bigger clone sits one base away, suggesting this may be a read error. V gene TRBV10-3 combines with J gene TRBJ2-7; 10 positions match TRBD2. Per germline, CDR1 ENHRY and CDR2 SYGVKD. This CDR3 is 16 amino acids long. The DNA of the CDR3 is TGTGCCATCGGTGAGTCCCTAGCGGGGGCCACCTACGAGCAGTACTTC. Amino acid sequence: CAIGESLAGATYEQYF.

This clonotype appeared many times. This chain connects TRBV20-1 to TRBJ2-1; D call uncertain. V dropped 6 bases and J dropped 4 bases, with 10 bases sitting between them. Germline lookup yields CDR1 DFQATT and CDR2 SNEGSKA (reference sequence). The CDR3 has 12 amino acids. The CDR3 bases are TGCAGTGCAGAGACTGATTACAATGAGCAGTTCTTC. Amino acids: CSAETDYNEQFF.